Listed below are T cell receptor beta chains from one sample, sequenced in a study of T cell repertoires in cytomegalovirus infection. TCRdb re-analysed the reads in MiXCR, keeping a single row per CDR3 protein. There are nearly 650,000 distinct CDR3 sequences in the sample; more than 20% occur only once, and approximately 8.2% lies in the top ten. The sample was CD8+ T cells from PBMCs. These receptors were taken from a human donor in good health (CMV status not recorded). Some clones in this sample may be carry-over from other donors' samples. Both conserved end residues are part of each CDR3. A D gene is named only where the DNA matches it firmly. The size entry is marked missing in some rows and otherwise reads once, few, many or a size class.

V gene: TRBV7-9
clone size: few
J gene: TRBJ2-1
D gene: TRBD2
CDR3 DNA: TGTGCCAGCAGCTTAGTAGGGACTACCCCTGAGCAGTTCTTC
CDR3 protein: CASSLVGTTPEQFF

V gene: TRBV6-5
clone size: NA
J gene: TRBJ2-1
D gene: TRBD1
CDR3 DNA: TGTGCCAGCAGTTACCAGGGACAGGGTACGAATGAGCAGTTCTTC
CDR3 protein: CASSYQGQGTNEQFF

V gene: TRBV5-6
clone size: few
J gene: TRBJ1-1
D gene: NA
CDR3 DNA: TGTGCCAGCAGCTTCGGCGGGGTCACTGAAGCTTTCTTT
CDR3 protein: CASSFGGVTEAFF

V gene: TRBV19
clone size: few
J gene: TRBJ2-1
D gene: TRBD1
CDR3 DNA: TGTGCCACCGACCGGACAGGGGGAAATGAGCAGTTCTTC
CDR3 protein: CATDRTGGNEQFF

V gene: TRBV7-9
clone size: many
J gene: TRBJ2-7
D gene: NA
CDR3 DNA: TGTGCCAGCAGCTTACCCGCAGGGGAAGGGTCCTACGAGCAGTACTTC
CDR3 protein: CASSLPAGEGSYEQYF

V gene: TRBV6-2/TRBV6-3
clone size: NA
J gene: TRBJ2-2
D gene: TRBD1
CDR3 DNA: TGTGCCAGCAGTTTTATCTCAGGGGGCGGCGGGGAGCTGTTTTTT
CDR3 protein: CASSFISGGGGELFF

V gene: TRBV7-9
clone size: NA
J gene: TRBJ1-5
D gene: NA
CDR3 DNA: TGTGCCAGCAGCTTAAATGCGGCACCTCAGCCCCAGCATTTT
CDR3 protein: CASSLNAAPQPQHF

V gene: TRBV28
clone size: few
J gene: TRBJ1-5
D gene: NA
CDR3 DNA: TGTGCCAGCAACGAGGGTTTCACACAGCCCCAGCATTTT
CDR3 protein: CASNEGFTQPQHF

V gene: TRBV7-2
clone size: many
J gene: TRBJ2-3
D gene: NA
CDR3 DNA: TGTGCCAGCCCGGGACTTCTAGGGTCTAGCACAGATACGCAGTATTTT
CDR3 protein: CASPGLLGSSTDTQYF

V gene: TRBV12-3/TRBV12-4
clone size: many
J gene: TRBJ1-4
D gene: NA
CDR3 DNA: TGTGCGACCCGGGGTCATAATGAAAAACTGTTTTTT
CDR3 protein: CATRGHNEKLFF

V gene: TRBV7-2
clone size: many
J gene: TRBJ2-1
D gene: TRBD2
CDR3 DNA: TGTGCCAGCAGCTTAGCGGGACTAGACATTTCCTACAATGAGCAGTTCTTC
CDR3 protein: CASSLAGLDISYNEQFF

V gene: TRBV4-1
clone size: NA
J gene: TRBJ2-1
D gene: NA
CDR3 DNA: TGCGCCAGCAGCCGGGCGGCTGATGAGCAGTTCTTC
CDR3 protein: CASSRAADEQFF

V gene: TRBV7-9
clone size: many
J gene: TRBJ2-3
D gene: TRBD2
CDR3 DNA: TGTGCCAGCAGCCGCCCGGGACTAGAACTGGGAGATACGCAGTATTTT
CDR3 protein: CASSRPGLELGDTQYF

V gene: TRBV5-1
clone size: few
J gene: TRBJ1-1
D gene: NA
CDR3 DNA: TGCGCCAGCATGCAATCGGGCGGTGGAGATGAAGCTTTCTTT
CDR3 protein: CASMQSGGGDEAFF

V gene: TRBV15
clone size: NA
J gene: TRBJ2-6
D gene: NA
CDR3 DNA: TGTGCCACTGCCGGGACGGGTGGGGCCAACGTCCTGACTTTC
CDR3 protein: CATAGTGGANVLTF

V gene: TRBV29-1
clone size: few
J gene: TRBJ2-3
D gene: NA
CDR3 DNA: TGCATCTCTCTGGGCTATAATCCGCGTGAGGATACGCAGTATTTT
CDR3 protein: CISLGYNPREDTQYF

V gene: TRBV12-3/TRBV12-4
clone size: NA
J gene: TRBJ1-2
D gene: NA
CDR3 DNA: TGTGCCAGCAGTTTAGCTGCAGGGGACGGTAACTATGGCTACACCTTC
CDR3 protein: CASSLAAGDGNYGYTF

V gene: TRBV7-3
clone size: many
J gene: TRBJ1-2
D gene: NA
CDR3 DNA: TGTGCCAGCAGCTCAATCGCTGGGGACGTCTATGGCTACACCTTC
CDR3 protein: CASSSIAGDVYGYTF

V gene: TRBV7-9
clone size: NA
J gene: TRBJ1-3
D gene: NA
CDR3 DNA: TGTGCCAGCAGCTTAAATTCACCCGCCTCTGGAAACACCATATATTTT
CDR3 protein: CASSLNSPASGNTIYF

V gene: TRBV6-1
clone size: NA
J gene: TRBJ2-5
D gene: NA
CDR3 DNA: TGTGCCAGCAGTCGCGCTGATGTGGCAGTCCAGTACTTC
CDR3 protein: CASSRADVAVQYF

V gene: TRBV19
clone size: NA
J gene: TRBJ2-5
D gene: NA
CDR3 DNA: TGTGCCAGTAAAGATCTGGGGGACCAAGAGACCCAGTACTTC
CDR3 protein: CASKDLGDQETQYF

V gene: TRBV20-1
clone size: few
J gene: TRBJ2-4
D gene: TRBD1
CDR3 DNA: TGCAGTAGCGAACGTAGACAGGGGAGGAACATTCAGTACTTC
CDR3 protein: CSSERRQGRNIQYF

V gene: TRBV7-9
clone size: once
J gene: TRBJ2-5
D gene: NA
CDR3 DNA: TGTGCCAGCAGCTTCAGGCCGCAAGAGACCCAGTACTTC
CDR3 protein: CASSFRPQETQYF